This T cell receptor beta chain was recorded in a study of shared T cell receptors in the human thymus. Germline CDR1 and CDR2: MDHEN and SYDVKM. CDR3 size: 15 residues. Trimming took 2 bases from V and 4 from J; bases not matched to a gene: 3. The method was immunoSEQ multiplex PCR; TCRdb's version includes in-frame clones alone and lacks a portion of them. This sample has some 760,000 clones; 70% to 90% occur once, and the top ten carry under 0.012%. These data were likewise used in another study, on human thymus T cells. That work adds: The thymus tissue came from resections taken during corrective heart surgery. Gene usage for V and J segments appeared biased in thymic and blood repertoires.

This chain uses TRBV28 with TRBJ2-1; 9 nucleotides agree with TRBD2. The sequenced sample was thymocytes. This sequence originates from a girl in the first two years of life with a congenital heart defect. CDR3 residues: CASSLGAGGYNEQFF. The CDR3 DNA is TGTGCCAGCAGTTTAGGAGCGGGGGGTTACAATGAGCAGTTCTTC.